This passage covers 9 T cell receptor beta chains from one sample sequenced in a study of blood T cells in healthy people across ages. It was with a sample-barcoded 5' primer and a J-beta primer mix that a second PCR of about 6 to 12 cycles was run. From the 5' RACE reads, TCRdb called clonotypes with MiXCR, one entry per CDR3 protein. Here the sample spans about 680,000 distinct CDR3 sequences, 49% being singletons. Sequences were obtained from blood. The receptors shown here come from a woman aged 55-70 years in good health.

The rearrangement uses TRBV6-4 and TRBJ2-3; a weak D match, TRBD1 (5 bases). Deletions cut 2 bases from V and 4 bases from J, with 13 bases between. The CDR3 is made up of 15 amino acids. Germline V gives CDR1 MRHNA, CDR2 SNTAGT. CDR3 DNA sequence: TGTGCCAGCAGTGACGCTCCAGGGTCGGCAGATACGCAGTATTTT. Translation: CASSDAPGSADTQYF.

V and J are TRBV4-3 and TRBJ1-1; D might be TRBD1 (6 bases). The V gene's germline CDR1 is LGHNA and CDR2 YSLEER. V lost 0 bases and J lost 3, with 8 bases in between. The CDR3 runs 14 residues. The CDR3 DNA reads as TGCGCCAGCAGCCAAGAAGCAGGGGACACTGAAGCTTTCTTT. This sequence encodes CASSQEAGDTEAFF.

The V and J genes are TRBV28 and TRBJ2-7, with 9 bases aligning to TRBD1. Germline CDR1 and CDR2: MDHEN and SYDVKM. CDR3 length: 17 residues. Trimming at V came to 4 bases and at J to 4 bases, leaving 14 bases not matched to a gene. The CDR3 nucleotides read TGTGCCAGCAGTTCGGACAGGGGAGACGCGTGGCGGTACGAGCAGTACTTC. Protein: CASSSDRGDAWRYEQYF. Together with reference TRBV28 and TRBJ2-7, the CDR3 gives the full variable domain: DVKVTQSSRYLVKRTGEKVFLECVQDMDHENMFWYRQDPGLGLRLIYFSYDVKMKEKGDIPEGYSVSREKKERFSLILESASTNQTSMYLCASSSDRGDAWRYEQYFGPGTRLTVT.

This clonotype was observed once. This chain uses TRBV28 with TRBJ1-2, with 8 positions matching TRBD1. Germline V gene data show CDR1 as MDHEN and CDR2 as SYDVKM. CDR3 size: 15 residues. Trimming took 7 bases from V and 0 from J; bases not matched to a gene: 7. The CDR3 region has the DNA TGTGCCAGCACCATTGGGACAGGAGCTAACTATGGCTACACCTTC. Its translation: CASTIGTGANYGYTF.

V gene TRBV2 combines with J gene TRBJ2-7; the D gene is possibly TRBD1 (6 bases). The CDR3 spans 14 residues. V was pared by 8 bases and J by 7 bases, with 21 bases between. Germline V CDR1 and CDR2: SNHLY, FYNNEI. The chain's CDR3 is CASRFPEGEPEQYF. CDR3 bases: TGTGCCAGCCGTTTCCCCGAGGGGGAACCTGAGCAGTACTTC. Filled out from reference TRBV2 and TRBJ2-7, the complete variable domain reads EPEVTQTPSHQVTQMGQEVILRCVPISNHLYFYWYRQILGQKVEFLVSFYNNEISEKSEIFDDQFSVERPDGSNFTLKIRSTKLEDSAMYFCASRFPEGEPEQYFGPGTRLTVT.

This clonotype occurred many times. The CDR3 nucleotides read TGCAGCGTTCGTGGGAGGGCTGCAGATACGCAGTATTTT. It is translated as CSVRGRAADTQYF. This rearrangement joins TRBV29-1 to TRBJ2-3; 7 bases fit TRBD2. This CDR3 has 13 residues. V lost 5 bases and J lost 4; bases outside the gene matches: 6. Germline loops: CDR1 SQVTM, CDR2 ANQGSEA.

Points on this clonotype: Given a much more abundant clone one base away, this may be a read error. The chain links TRBV12-3 or TRBV12-4 to TRBJ2-1; no clear D. The J call is uncertain, as TRBJ2-7 better fits the DNA end. This CDR3 contains 15 residues. CDR3 bases: TGTGCCAGCAGTAAGGTCCGGAGCTCCTACAATGAGCAGTACTTC. It encodes CASSKVRSSYNEQYF.

This clonotype has just a few counts. V and J are TRBV2 and TRBJ1-5; tentative D call: TRBD1 (5 bases). Germline V CDR1 and CDR2: SNHLY, FYNNEI. This CDR3 is 15 amino acids long. V lost 1 base and J 6 bases, leaving 13 bases between the germline ends. This CDR3 is CASSEDRGSGQPQHF. CDR3 nucleotides: TGTGCCAGCAGTGAAGATAGGGGTTCGGGTCAGCCCCAGCATTTT.

The CDR3 region is CSARGTVRTEAFF. The CDR3 DNA is TGCAGTGCTAGGGGGACAGTCCGAACTGAAGCTTTCTTT. V gene TRBV20-1 combines with J gene TRBJ1-1; TRBD1 aligns across 7 bases. V gave up 3 bases and J gave up 5 bases; unmatched junction bases: 6. CDR1 and CDR2 (germline): DFQATT, SNEGSKA (reference sequence). The CDR3 consists of 13 residues.